This paragraph reports one T cell receptor beta chain. TCRdb's table, derived via immunoSEQ multiplex PCR, lists solely in-frame clones and lacks some. The sample holds tens of thousands of clones, 75% to 90% seen once. The data belong to a study of blood T cell repertoires in COVID-19. The CDR3 runs 14 residues. CDR1 and CDR2 from the germline V gene are ENHRY and SYGVKD. After removal of 2 bases from V and 8 bases from J, the junction contained 4 bases not matched to a gene. This rearrangement joins TRBV10-3 to TRBJ1-5; TRBD1 matches at 9 bases. The sequence came from a man aged 35 to 55 with COVID-19, enrolled during active disease. Sequenced material: peripheral blood. The CDR3 reads CAISEGTGTEPQHF. In nucleotides, the CDR3 is TGTGCCATCAGTGAGGGGACAGGGACCGAGCCCCAGCATTTT.